One and the same sample provided the 2 T cell receptor beta chains below, sequenced in a study of shared clonotypes between healthy human individuals. Only in-frame clones appear in the TCRdb table, and some are missing; sequencing was by immunoSEQ multiplex PCR. The sample lists a few hundred thousand clones, around 87% occurring once. Source material: memory CD8+ T cells sorted from blood. The subset is: CD45RO+ cells pooled with CCR7-negative TemRA cells. Receptors originate from a man between 18 and 35 years old in good health.

The J gene is TRBJ1-2, the V gene TRBV5-4; D gene uncertain. Trimming pared 0 bases from V and 4 bases from J, leaving 13 bases between. CDR1 is SGHNT and CDR2 is YYREEE in the germline V gene (reference sequence). This CDR3 has 15 residues. CDR3 in DNA: TGTGCCAGCAGCTTGGCCGGCCAGGCCTTCTATGGCTACACCTTC. It yields the protein CASSLAGQAFYGYTF.

CDR3 amino acids: CASSPGELPYEQYF. The CDR3 DNA reads TGTGCCAGCAGCCCCGGGGAGCTCCCCTACGAGCAGTACTTC. The chain is built from TRBV7-9 and TRBJ2-7, with a weak D call TRBD2 (5 bases). CDR1 and CDR2 from the germline V gene are SEHNR and FQNEAQ (reference sequence). CDR3 length: 14 residues. The V end lost 5 bases, the J end lost 2 bases, and 13 bases lay between the germline ends.